This section outlines one TCR beta chain sequence together with its context. No antigen is known for it. The input lacks base qualities; no much larger clone sits a single base away. TCRbeta CDR3 regions were amplified from genomic DNA using the immunoSEQ Assay, a bias-controlled multiplex PCR. The source study handled its data this way. The number of nucleated cells in each sample was estimated by amplification of reference gene primers within the assay. To quantify the absolute abundance of each unique TCRbeta CDR3 rearrangement, sequence reads were collapsed and filtered. Productive Simpson clonality was computed per sample as the square root of Simpson's diversity index over productive rearrangements. TCRdb mirrors the immuneACCESS table, restricted to in-frame sequences. Some clones are absent from its copies; in checked studies, under half trace to an unresolved V gene, and the reason for the others is unknown. V and J calls and clone size come straight from that table; D and trimming were deduced from the DNA. The sample table holds around 190,000 clones, of which about 85% were seen once. The ten most abundant clones make up about 6.5% of the sample.

The data were obtained in a study of blood T cell repertoires in COVID-19 (dated by TCRdb to 2018 to 2021). Background on the whole study: Samples covering the acute and convalescent phases of COVID-19 were provided by collaborators in the United States, Italy and Spain. The material from the prospective study consisted of cDNA or gDNA derived from T cells, B-cell-depleted T cells, or PBMCs. Deeply sampled blood TCRbeta repertoires from subjects exposed to, actively infected with, or recovered from COVID-19 were included in the dataset. The repertoires were released in a freely available public database intended as a resource for research on the immune response to SARS-CoV-2. The samples were drawn from the first 160 participants of the ongoing ImmuneRACE study and from over 950 subjects provided by 6 global collaborators. A de-identified subject ID, COVID-19 status, age in years and sex were almost always included in the sample metadata. Where available, HLA class I and class II types were obtained from metadata supplied by the sample provider rather than from assay-based typing.

One collaborating source in Seattle enrolled patients while the patients were actively infected and followed the patients over time throughout the course of disease. The collaborating institutions used their own protocols to collect whole blood in K2EDTA tubes. For TCRbeta analysis, collaborator samples were shipped as frozen whole blood, as isolated PBMCs, or as DNA extracted from either sample type. The V and J ends are trimmed by 1 base and 8 bases, leaving 14 bases between them. Reading from cysteine to phenylalanine, the CDR3 counts 14 amino acids. Only the CDR3 part of the read is kept: 42 bases, read in frame from the first base. In the germline V gene, CDR1 corresponds to MNHNS and CDR2 to SASEGT. Overall results and qualifications from the work: The quantity of clinical and demographic metadata differed by source and by participant and was supplied without curation.

The sequence was collected from a woman between 35 and 50 years old with COVID-19, enrolled during active disease. The sample comprised peripheral blood. The chain employs TRBV6-1 and TRBJ1-2, with TRBD1 perhaps the D gene, on 5 matching bases. For the CDR3, the sequence is CASSEVLGVEGYTF. The sequenced DNA is TGTGCCAGCAGTGAAGTTCTAGGGGTGGAAGGCTACACCTTC.